The T cell receptor (beta chain) under discussion was sequenced for a study of somatic mutations in cytotoxic T cells in rheumatoid arthritis. Study-level results: Unknown were the antigen targets of the expanded CD8+ clones. In rheumatoid arthritis patients, the slight underrepresentation of TRBV07 was not adjusted for multiple comparisons. Neither rheumatoid arthritis patients nor age-matched healthy controls had significantly different CD8+ T-cell clonality from the other group.

The V and J ends lost 5 bases and 1 base respectively, with 9 bases between them. The CDR3 is 14 residues long. Germline CDR1 MNHEY, CDR2 SMNVEV (reference sequence). The data were produced by immunoSEQ multiplex PCR, yet TCRdb's version contains in-frame clones alone and is incomplete. The sample lists 35,000 to 40,000 clones, approximately 80% seen once, with around 3% in the top ten. This clone was counted once. Its target is unknown. The V and J genes are TRBV27 and TRBJ1-3; D gene ambiguous. The sample consisted of CD8+ T cells sorted from blood. The receptor was derived from a man aged 40-55 years in good health. CDR3 residues: CASSPSGSGNTIYF. The CDR3 DNA is TGTGCCAGCAGTCCAAGTGGATCTGGAAACACCATATATTTT.